The 20 T cell receptor beta chains reported below all come from one sample, sequenced in a study of CD8+CD57+ T cells in acquired aplastic anemia listed by TCRdb under 2018. TCRdb records Illumina HiSeq 2000 as the sequencer. TCR beta VDJ combination and CDR3 sequence profiling used genomic DNA as the template. The raw public data were reprocessed by TCRdb itself: fastp quality trimming at Q25, MiXCR clonotype calling, in-frame beta chains only. Each entry merges the rows of one CDR3 protein and shows their most common DNA and genes. Here the sample has some 140,000 distinct CDR3 sequences; around two fifths occur a single time. The ten largest clones take up 8% to 8.5% of the sample. The sequenced sample was sorted CD4+, CD8+, or CD8+CD57+ T cells (not recorded which) from PBMCs. All receptors come from a human donor in good health, serving as a control.

There are many counts of this clonotype. The rearrangement joins TRBV2 to TRBJ2-4; possible D gene TRBD2, 5 bases. CDR3 length: 14 residues. The germline V gene encodes CDR1 SNHLY and CDR2 FYNNEI. V lost 7 bases and J lost 1, with 11 bases in between. The CDR3 sequence is CASTRGIAKNIQYF. Written as DNA, the CDR3 is TGTGCCAGCACCCGGGGTATCGCCAAAAACATTCAGTACTTC.

A remark on this clonotype: It may be a read error: a sequence one base away is much more abundant. This chain uses TRBV20-1 with TRBJ1-3; D is undetermined. Trimming left V 3 bases short and J 8 bases short, with 14 bases between. The CDR3 is 13 residues long. In germline, CDR1 is DFQATT, CDR2 SNEGSKA (reference sequence). The CDR3 region has the DNA TGCAGTGCTAGGATAGGGAACGGAGACACCATATATTTT. Translating it yields CSARIGNGDTIYF.

There are many counts of this clonotype. The chain has TRBV11-3 and TRBJ2-5; D unclear. V lost 7 bases and J lost 2, with 11 bases in between. Germline V lookup: CDR1 SGHNT, CDR2 YENEEA. The CDR3 is made up of 13 amino acids. The DNA of the CDR3 is TGTGCCAGCACCCCGGGCCCTCAAGAGACCCAGTACTTC. It is translated as CASTPGPQETQYF.

This clonotype was detected a few times. The rearrangement links TRBV7-6 to TRBJ2-5, with a weak D call TRBD1 (7 bases). Germline CDR1 SGHVS, CDR2 FNYEAQ. Trimming left V 4 bases short and J 1 base short, with 13 bases between. The CDR3 is made up of 15 amino acids. The CDR3 DNA sequence: TGTGCCAGCAGCTCACCAGGGGGGACCCAAGAGACCCAGTACTTC. Its protein product is CASSSPGGTQETQYF.

This clonotype was counted only a few times. The V call is TRBV12-3 or TRBV12-4, the J call TRBJ1-6; 9 positions agree with TRBD1. The CDR3 is made up of 14 amino acids. V was clipped by 5 bases and J by 9 bases; unmatched bases: 5. The CDR3 bases are TGTGCCAGCAGTGGGGGACAGGGAAGTTCACCCCTCCACTTT. This sequence encodes CASSGGQGSSPLHF.

This clonotype was seen ten or more times. V usage is TRBV3-1 and J usage is TRBJ2-7; no clear D gene. Trimming cost V 4 bases and J 5 bases, with 9 bases left between them. The CDR3 runs to 12 residues. Germline V CDR1 and CDR2: LGHDT, YNNKEL (reference sequence). CDR3 in DNA: TGTGCCAGCAGCCCCACTGCCCACGAGCAGTACTTC. Encoded protein: CASSPTAHEQYF.

This clonotype was recorded only once. The chain couples TRBV29-1 to TRBJ2-3, with 11 bases that match TRBD1. This CDR3 has 13 residues. V shed 3 bases, J shed 4 bases, and the junction held 0 bases outside the gene matches. CDR1 is SQVTM, CDR2 ANQGSEA, per germline. The CDR3 region is CSVEGQGADTQYF. CDR3 coding DNA: TGCAGCGTTGAGGGACAGGGGGCAGATACGCAGTATTTT.

The V call is TRBV7-3, the J call TRBJ2-1, with 10 bases matching TRBD2. V was pared by 5 bases and J by 5 bases, with 9 bases of the junction left unmatched. The CDR3 has 16 residues. CDR1 and CDR2 from the germline V gene are SGHTA and FQGTGA. This CDR3 reads CASSRPTSGMNNEQFF. Here the CDR3 DNA reads TGTGCCAGCAGCCGACCTACTAGCGGGATGAACAATGAGCAGTTCTTC.

This clonotype was counted only a few times. This chain links TRBV19 with TRBJ1-6, with no clear D. V lost 5 bases and J lost 2, with 7 bases in between. CDR3 length: 14 amino acids. Germline V gene lookup returns CDR1 LNHDA and CDR2 SQIVND (reference sequence). The CDR3 loop is CASSHRTYNSPLHF. In nucleotides, the CDR3 is TGTGCCAGTAGTCATCGGACCTATAATTCACCCCTCCACTTT.

The V and J genes are TRBV10-3 and TRBJ1-2; 8 positions agree with TRBD1. The CDR3 totals 14 residues. CDR1 ENHRY and CDR2 SYGVKD come from the germline V gene. V trimming: 3 bases; J trimming: 7 bases; junction bases outside the gene matches: 7. The CDR3 DNA is TGTGCCATCAGTGAAGGTCAGGGGGCGCTTGGCTACACCTTC. Translated: CAISEGQGALGYTF.

This clonotype has just a few counts. V gene TRBV6-5 combines with J gene TRBJ1-3; D unresolved. The V end was cut by 0 bases, the J end by 6 bases, with 15 bases between. The CDR3 contains 16 residues. Looked up from germline, CDR1 is MNHEY and CDR2 is SVGAGI. CDR3 nucleotides: TGTGCCAGCAGTTACTCGATAAACATTCAAGAAAACACCATATATTTT. Translated, it gives CASSYSINIQENTIYF.

The rearrangement links TRBV2 to TRBJ2-3; TRBD1 matches at 9 bases. CDR1 and CDR2 (germline): SNHLY, FYNNEI. CDR3 size: 14 residues. Trimming took 6 bases from V and 5 from J; bases not matched to a gene: 6. The DNA of the CDR3 is TGTGCCAGCAGGGGGGACAGGGTCGGAGATACGCAGTATTTT. Translation: CASRGDRVGDTQYF.

This clonotype has a count of ten or more. This chain joins TRBV20-1 and TRBJ1-5, with 9 bases lining up with TRBD1. Germline V gene data show CDR1 as DFQATT and CDR2 as SNEGSKA (reference sequence). With 1 base clipped from V and 6 bases from J, the junction kept 1 base outside the gene matches. This CDR3 comprises 13 residues. The CDR3 DNA reads TGCAGTGCTAGAGGACAGGGGGGTCAGCCCCAGCATTTT. It yields the protein CSARGQGGQPQHF.

The rearrangement links TRBV4-2 to TRBJ1-2; tentatively, D is TRBD1 (5 bases). Germline V gene sequence: CDR1 LGHNA, CDR2 YNFKEQ. CDR3 length: 16 residues. Trimming cost V 4 bases and J 3 bases, with 18 bases left between them. This CDR3 reads CASSPTEGPNDYGYTF. CDR3 coding DNA: TGTGCCAGCAGCCCGACCGAGGGGCCAAATGACTATGGCTACACCTTC.

This chain joins TRBV29-1 and TRBJ2-1, with TRBD1 matching 7 bases. CDR3 length: 11 residues. CDR1 SQVTM and CDR2 ANQGSEA come from the germline V gene. The ends lost 8 bases at V and 12 bases at J; junction bases unmatched: 10. The CDR3 reads CSFTQGQPQFF. CDR3 sequence (DNA): TGCAGCTTCACACAGGGGCAGCCGCAGTTCTTC.

This chain connects TRBV25-1 to TRBJ1-5, with D unclear. Germline V lookup: CDR1 MGHDK, CDR2 SYGVNS. V was pared by 1 base and J by 4 bases, with 8 bases between. CDR3 size: 14 residues. DNA for the CDR3: TGTGCCAGCAGTGAATCGTTGGGGAATCAGCCCCAGCATTTT. Its translation: CASSESLGNQPQHF. The whole variable domain, filled in from reference TRBV25-1 and TRBJ1-5, reads EADIYQTPRYLVIGTGKKITLECSQTMGHDKMYWYQQDPGMELHLIHYSYGVNSTEKGDLSSESTVSRIRTEHFPLTLESARPSHTSQYLCASSESLGNQPQHFGDGTRLSIL.

This clonotype has at least ten counts. J is TRBJ2-7 and V is TRBV6-2 or TRBV6-3; D not certain. CDR1 and CDR2 from the germline V gene are MNHEY and SVGEGT. Trimming took 5 bases from V and 5 from J, leaving 7 bases between them. The CDR3 covers 11 residues. DNA of the CDR3: TGTGCCAGCAGTAACCGACACGAGCAGTACTTC. Residues: CASSNRHEQYF.

This clonotype was counted between two and nine times. Just one base apart from a much larger clone, this may be a read error. The CDR3 is CASRESTDTQYF. The CDR3, as DNA: TGTGCCAGCAGGGAGAGCACAGATACGCAGTATTTT. The chain combines TRBV7-3 with TRBJ2-3; no clear D gene. Trimming stripped 6 bases from V and 0 bases from J, with 4 bases between. The CDR3 has 12 amino acids. In germline, CDR1 is SGHTA, CDR2 FQGTGA.

V is TRBV19 and J is TRBJ1-2; D is ambiguous. Germline values: CDR1 LNHDA, CDR2 SQIVND (reference sequence). CDR3 length: 14 amino acids. V lost 3 bases to trimming and J lost 6 bases, with 14 bases between them. The chain's CDR3 is CASSITVRLDGYTF. CDR3 in DNA: TGTGCCAGTAGTATCACGGTACGGCTGGATGGCTACACCTTC.

This clonotype was seen at least ten times. This chain uses TRBV19 with TRBJ2-7; 8 nucleotides agree with TRBD1. The CDR3 has 15 residues. The ends lost 9 bases at V and 6 bases at J; junction bases unmatched: 16. Germline assignment: CDR1 LNHDA and CDR2 SQIVND (reference sequence). The CDR3 DNA reads TGTGCCAGGGGAGAGCCGGGACAGGCGTTGGGCGAGCAGTACTTC. As protein: CARGEPGQALGEQYF.